The 14 T cell receptor beta chains in this list originate from one sample, sequenced in a study of T cell changes during pregnancy in multiple sclerosis. Libraries were prepared by immunoSEQ multiplex PCR; TCRdb keeps only in-frame clonotypes and omits some of them. The table includes about 36,000 clones, over 90% detected once. This sample comprised CD4+ T cells from peripheral blood mononuclear cells, obtained in the third trimester of pregnancy. All receptors derive from a female donor in good health, enrolled as a control in a pregnancy study.

This clone was detected only once. The chain carries TRBV2 and TRBJ2-7, with a tentative D call TRBD2 (5 bases). Trimming removed 6 bases at V and 3 bases at J, with 18 bases between. The germline CDR1 and CDR2 sequences are SNHLY and FYNNEI. The CDR3 runs 15 residues. The CDR3 nucleotides read TGTGCCAGCAGGAGAGGGAACGGGGAGATCTACGAGCAGTACTTC. It encodes CASRRGNGEIYEQYF.

The chain uses TRBV10-2 and TRBJ1-6, with TRBD1 matching 8 bases. Germline trimming cut 3 bases from V and 6 bases from J; bases unmatched to any gene: 4. CDR1 and CDR2 (germline): WSHSY, SAAADI. This CDR3 comprises 15 residues. The CDR3 DNA follows: TGCGCCAGCAGTGACCGGGACAGGACTAATTCACCCCTCCACTTT. This gives the protein CASSDRDRTNSPLHF.

This chain joins TRBV5-6 and TRBJ2-7; 8 bases are shared with TRBD2. CDR3 length: 14 residues. CDR1 is SGHDT and CDR2 is YYEEEE in the germline V gene. The V gene end was trimmed by 0 bases and the J gene end by 5 bases; junction bases not matched to a gene: 4. The CDR3 spells CASSLDGLADEQYF. As DNA, the CDR3 is TGTGCCAGCAGCTTGGACGGACTAGCTGACGAGCAGTACTTC.

This chain links TRBV5-1 with TRBJ2-3; TRBD2 matches 8 bases. This CDR3 is 16 amino acids long. Germline-derived CDR1 and CDR2 are SGHRS and YFSETQ. With 4 bases clipped from V and 4 bases from J, the junction kept 11 bases outside the gene matches. The CDR3: CASSPGMAGGSDTQYF. The CDR3 DNA reads TGCGCCAGCAGCCCAGGGATGGCGGGGGGTTCAGATACGCAGTATTTT.

The V and J genes are TRBV7-8 and TRBJ2-4; D is undetermined. Trimming cost V 1 base and J 0 bases, with 7 bases left between them. This CDR3 spans 15 amino acids. The germline CDR1 and CDR2 sequences are SGHVS and FQNEAQ. CDR3 loop: CASSLESRAKNIQYF. The DNA for the CDR3 is TGTGCCAGCAGCTTAGAATCCAGAGCCAAAAACATTCAGTACTTC.

The chain links TRBV29-1 to TRBJ1-1; TRBD1 matches 7 bases. The V and J ends lost 5 bases and 7 bases, in that order; junction bases with no gene match: 13. The CDR3 consists of 14 residues. Germline-derived CDR1 and CDR2 are SQVTM and ANQGSEA. Here the CDR3 DNA reads TGCAGCGTTCTCTCTGACAGGGATAGAAATGAAGCTTTCTTT. It codes for CSVLSDRDRNEAFF.

As DNA, the CDR3 is TGTGCCAGCAGCTTAGGGGCGACAGGGAAGGTGACAGATACGCAGTATTTT. Its translation is CASSLGATGKVTDTQYF. The chain employs TRBV7-8 and TRBJ2-3, with 7 bases identical to TRBD1. Per the germline V gene, CDR1 is SGHVS and CDR2 is FQNEAQ. The CDR3 is 17 residues long. The V gene end was trimmed by 1 base and the J gene end by 3 bases; junction bases not matched to a gene: 10.

The rearrangement links TRBV18 to TRBJ2-3, with 8 bases matching TRBD2. This CDR3 contains 15 residues. In germline, CDR1 is KGHSH, CDR2 LQKENI. The trim removed 4 bases at V and 1 base at J, leaving 4 bases unmatched. In DNA, the CDR3 is TGTGCCAGCTCACTCGGACTAGCCGGCACAGATACGCAGTATTTT. Translation: CASSLGLAGTDTQYF.

For the CDR3, the DNA is TGTGCCGCGGAGGGCAACGACTACGAGCAGTACTTC. It codes for CAAEGNDYEQYF. The rearrangement links TRBV28 to TRBJ2-7; weak D call: TRBD2 (6 bases). V shed 11 bases and J shed 3 bases, with 14 bases lying between them. The CDR3 has 12 amino acids. Germline V gene lookup returns CDR1 MDHEN and CDR2 SYDVKM.

The chain has TRBV7-9 and TRBJ1-2; D gene unclear. The CDR3 extends over 11 amino acids. Looked up from germline, CDR1 is SEHNR and CDR2 is FQNEAQ (reference sequence). The germline V and J ends were trimmed by 2 bases and 8 bases, with 6 bases remaining between them. The CDR3 DNA sequence: TGTGCCAGCAGCTTATTCGAGGGCTACACCTTC. Protein product: CASSLFEGYTF.

CDR3 region: CASSVLANYGYTF. The DNA for the CDR3 is TGTGCCAGCAGCGTACTAGCTAACTATGGCTACACCTTC. V usage is TRBV9 and J usage is TRBJ1-2; D is undetermined. Germline lookup yields CDR1 SGDLS and CDR2 YYNGEE. The V gene lost 1 base and the J gene lost 0 bases, with 4 bases spanning the gap. The CDR3 totals 13 residues.

The chain employs TRBV6-1 and TRBJ2-2; D is uncertain. The V gene lost 7 bases and the J gene lost 4 bases, with 7 bases spanning the gap. The CDR3 consists of 12 residues. Germline values: CDR1 MNHNS, CDR2 SASEGT. The CDR3 DNA sequence: TGTGCCAGCAAGTGGGCCACCGGGGAGCTGTTTTTT. This gives the protein CASKWATGELFF.

This chain joins TRBV2 and TRBJ2-2; TRBD2 matches 7 bases. CDR3 length: 16 residues. Germline CDR1 reads SNHLY; CDR2 reads FYNNEI. Germline trimming cut 3 bases from V and 4 bases from J; bases unmatched to any gene: 8. CDR3 loop: CASSEAAGVGTGELFF. The CDR3 nucleotides are TGTGCCAGCAGTGAGGCGGCGGGGGTGGGCACCGGGGAGCTGTTTTTT.

This chain connects TRBV25-1 to TRBJ1-3; D is perhaps TRBD1 (5 bases). CDR1 MGHDK and CDR2 SYGVNS come from the germline V gene. V lost 8 bases to trimming and J lost 6 bases, with 11 bases between them. This CDR3 is 12 amino acids long. For the CDR3, the DNA is TGTGCCAGCGGCGGGGGTACAAACACCATATATTTT. It specifies CASGGGTNTIYF.